This T cell receptor (beta chain) is from a study of T cell changes during pregnancy in multiple sclerosis. Assay: immunoSEQ multiplex PCR; the TCRdb copy retains only in-frame clones and omits some. The table has tens of thousands of clones, more than 90% seen once; the top ten hold 0.5%. This CDR3 has 20 residues. Specimen: CD4+ T cells from peripheral blood mononuclear cells, collected in the second trimester of pregnancy. The chain combines TRBV1 with TRBJ2-5; the table assigns TRBD2, which was not confirmed against the DNA. TRBV1 is shown as a pseudogene. This TCR came from a female donor in good health, enrolled as a control in a pregnancy study. The CDR3 region has the DNA TGCACCAGCAGCCAAGCGGAGGGCCTAGCGGGGGGCTCAGCAGGAGAGACCCAGTACTTC. Protein: CTSSQAEGLAGGSAGETQYF.